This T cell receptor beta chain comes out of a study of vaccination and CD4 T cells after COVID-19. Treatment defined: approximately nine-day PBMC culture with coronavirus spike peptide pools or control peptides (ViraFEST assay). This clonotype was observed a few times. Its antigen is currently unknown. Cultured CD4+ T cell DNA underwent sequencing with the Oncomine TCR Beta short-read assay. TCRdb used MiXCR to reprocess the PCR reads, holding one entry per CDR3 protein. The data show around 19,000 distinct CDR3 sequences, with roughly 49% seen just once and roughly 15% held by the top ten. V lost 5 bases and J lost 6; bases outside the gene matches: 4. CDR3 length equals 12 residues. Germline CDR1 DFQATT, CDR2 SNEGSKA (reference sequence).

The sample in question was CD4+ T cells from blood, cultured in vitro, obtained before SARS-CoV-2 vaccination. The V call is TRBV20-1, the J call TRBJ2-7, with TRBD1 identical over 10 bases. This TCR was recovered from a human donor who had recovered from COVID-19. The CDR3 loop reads CSAGTGVGEQYF. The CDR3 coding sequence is TGCAGTGCTGGGACAGGGGTGGGCGAGCAGTACTTC.